One sample yielded the 20 T cell receptor beta chains listed below, sequenced in a study of OX40 agonist ivuxolimab in advanced cancers. Here immunoSEQ multiplex PCR was the method, and the copy in TCRdb shows in-frame clones only, minus some. Among tens of thousands of clones listed, approximately 85% were seen once. The material was CD4+ or CD8+ T cells sorted from blood, obtained in a trial of the OX40 agonist ivuxolimab. The receptors were gathered from an adult with an advanced solid tumor such as melanoma, head and neck, liver or kidney cancer.

The chain links TRBV5-1 to TRBJ2-5; TRBD2 matches at 8 bases. The V gene end was trimmed by 4 bases and the J gene end by 4 bases; junction bases not matched to a gene: 9. Per the germline V gene, CDR1 is SGHRS and CDR2 is YFSETQ. The length of the CDR3 is 15 residues. The CDR3 sequence: CASSPGGGRRETQYF. For the CDR3, the DNA is TGCGCCAGCAGCCCCGGCGGCGGGAGGAGAGAGACCCAGTACTTC.

V usage is TRBV9 and J usage is TRBJ1-6, with D unclear. The CDR3 length is 15 residues. Germline CDR1 and CDR2: SGDLS and YYNGEE. V was cut by 1 base and J by 0 bases, with 5 bases left in between. CDR3 DNA sequence: TGTGCCAGCAGCGTACGTAGCTCCTATAATTCACCCCTCCACTTT. Its translation: CASSVRSSYNSPLHF.

The chain employs TRBV4-2 and TRBJ2-7, with 8 bases lining up with TRBD2. The CDR3 is made up of 17 amino acids. Germline V gene lookup returns CDR1 LGHNA and CDR2 YNFKEQ. Trimming took 2 bases from V and 0 from J; bases not matched to a gene: 9. CDR3 region: CASSQILQLADSYEQYF. CDR3 nucleotide sequence: TGTGCCAGCAGCCAAATCCTCCAACTAGCGGACTCCTACGAGCAGTACTTC.

This clone was detected only a few times. The gene calls are TRBV7-2 and TRBJ2-7; possible D gene TRBD2, 6 bases. The V end was cut by 5 bases, the J end by 3 bases, with 20 bases between. This CDR3 is built from 16 residues. CDR1 SGHTA and CDR2 FQGNSA come from the germline V gene. For the CDR3, the DNA is TGTGCCAGCAGCCAGCCCGCTGCTGGGGGGTTCTACGAGCAGTACTTC. Translating gives CASSQPAAGGFYEQYF.

With respect to this clone: Mismatch with germline at one junction end may stem from a read error. The chain carries TRBV5-4 and TRBJ1-1, with TRBD1 matching 8 bases. Germline values: CDR1 SGHNT, CDR2 YYREEE (reference sequence). The CDR3 is 15 residues long. The CDR3 region is CASSLEVGQAHPRLF. In DNA, the CDR3 is TGTGCCAGCAGCTTGGAGGTGGGACAGGCTCATCCCCGCCTCTTT.

This rearrangement joins TRBV14 to TRBJ2-7; D perhaps matches TRBD2 (5 bases). The CDR3 totals 15 residues. The germline V gene has CDR1 SGHDN and CDR2 FVKESK. Trimming shortened V by 0 bases and J by 2 bases, and 11 bases separated the two germline ends. The CDR3, as DNA: TGTGCCAGCAGCCAAGATCTACGGAGGACCTACGAGCAGTACTTC. It encodes CASSQDLRRTYEQYF.

The CDR3 sequence is CASRKQPGQVDYGYTF. CDR3 in DNA: TGTGCCAGTAGGAAACAACCGGGACAGGTCGACTATGGCTACACCTTC. V and J are TRBV19 and TRBJ1-2; TRBD1 agrees at 8 bases. The V and J ends lost 6 bases and 3 bases, in that order; junction bases with no gene match: 12. The CDR3 is 16 residues long. CDR1 and CDR2 from the germline V gene are LNHDA and SQIVND (reference sequence).

This chain uses TRBV7-3 with TRBJ2-3; TRBD2 matches at 13 bases. The CDR3 has 17 residues. The germline gives CDR1 SGHTA, CDR2 FQGTGA. Trimming cost V 3 bases and J 1 base; bases outside gene matches: 4. CDR3 residues: CASSFLGTSGGTDTQYF. CDR3 coding DNA: TGTGCCAGCAGCTTCTTAGGGACTAGCGGGGGCACAGATACGCAGTATTTT.

This chain connects TRBV6-1 to TRBJ2-7, with 7 bases lining up with TRBD2. The CDR3 has 14 amino acids. Germline loops: CDR1 MNHNS, CDR2 SASEGT. After removal of 5 bases from V and 0 bases from J, the junction contained 4 bases not matched to a gene. CDR3 in DNA: TGTGCCAGCAGTTTTGGGGGGGGCTCCTACGAGCAGTACGTC. Encoded protein: CASSFGGGSYEQYV.

V is TRBV7-2 and J is TRBJ2-5, with D uncertain. Trimming stripped 5 bases from V and 5 bases from J, with 24 bases between. Germline V gives CDR1 SGHTA, CDR2 FQGNSA. The CDR3 is made up of 17 amino acids. The CDR3 protein is CASSRIPGSLSSETQYF. The CDR3 DNA sequence: TGTGCCAGCAGCCGAATTCCCGGCAGTCTTTCTTCTGAGACCCAGTACTTC.

The chain uses TRBV7-9 and TRBJ2-6; D possibly corresponds to TRBD1 (6 bases). Germline CDR1 is SEHNR and CDR2 is FQNEAQ (reference sequence). The CDR3 is 15 amino acids. V dropped 6 bases and J dropped 1 base, with 10 bases sitting between them. CDR3 sequence: CASRQQGSGANVLTF. CDR3 nucleotide sequence: TGTGCCAGCAGACAACAGGGTTCTGGGGCCAACGTCCTGACTTTC.

V gene TRBV9 combines with J gene TRBJ2-1, with 9 bases lining up with TRBD2. In germline, CDR1 is SGDLS, CDR2 YYNGEE. With 6 bases clipped from V and 5 bases from J, the junction kept 3 bases outside the gene matches. This CDR3 contains 13 residues. The CDR3 DNA reads TGTGCCAGCAACCGCGGGGGGGACAATGAGCAGTTCTTC. It yields the protein CASNRGGDNEQFF.

A single count supports this clone. J is TRBJ2-5 and V is TRBV20-1; D gene uncertain. This CDR3 contains 10 residues. V lost 6 bases to trimming and J lost 6 bases, with 8 bases between them. In germline, CDR1 is DFQATT, CDR2 SNEGSKA (reference sequence). The CDR3 sequence: CSASPKTQYF. CDR3 nucleotide sequence: TGCAGTGCCTCCCCCAAGACCCAGTACTTC.

This clone was counted once. The rearrangement links TRBV7-8 to TRBJ2-2, with D possibly being TRBD1 (5 bases). Trimming took 4 bases from V and 0 from J, leaving 12 bases between them. Per the germline V gene, CDR1 is SGHVS and CDR2 is FQNEAQ. The CDR3 runs to 16 residues. CDR3 residues: CASSSQLTANTGELFF. In DNA form, the CDR3 reads TGTGCCAGCAGCTCGCAACTGACAGCGAACACCGGGGAGCTGTTTTTT.

This chain joins TRBV28 and TRBJ2-2, with D perhaps TRBD1 (6 bases). The ends were cut back, 6 bases at V and 2 bases at J, with 10 bases in the middle. This CDR3 spans 14 amino acids. From germline, CDR1 is MDHEN and CDR2 SYDVKM. The CDR3 here is CASRGDINTGELFF. CDR3 DNA sequence: TGTGCCAGCAGGGGGGACATCAACACCGGGGAGCTGTTTTTT.

This chain uses TRBV6-6 with TRBJ1-6; 9 positions agree with TRBD1. V trimming: 6 bases; J trimming: 7 bases; junction bases outside the gene matches: 7. This CDR3 region has 15 residues. In germline, CDR1 is MNHNY, CDR2 SVGAGI (reference sequence). The DNA for the CDR3 is TGTGCCAGCAGGGGAAACAGGGGGCGAAATTCACCCCTCCACTTT. Translating gives CASRGNRGRNSPLHF.

The chain employs TRBV9 and TRBJ1-3; D unresolved. This CDR3 is built from 17 residues. Trimming left V 6 bases short and J 2 bases short, with 21 bases between. CDR1 SGDLS and CDR2 YYNGEE come from the germline V gene. The CDR3 protein is CASTSKGPRRAGNTIYF. In nucleotides, the CDR3 is TGTGCCAGCACCAGTAAAGGCCCACGGAGAGCTGGAAACACCATATATTTT.

The genes are TRBV27 and TRBJ1-1; the D gene is possibly TRBD1 (5 bases). Germline V gene lookup returns CDR1 MNHEY and CDR2 SMNVEV (reference sequence). The CDR3 contains 13 residues. V shed 6 bases and J shed 1 base, with 9 bases lying between them. CDR3 sequence: CASSDRQNTEAFF. In DNA, the CDR3 is TGTGCCAGCAGCGACAGACAGAACACTGAAGCTTTCTTT.

This chain uses TRBV7-9 with TRBJ2-2, with 8 nucleotides matching TRBD2. This CDR3 comprises 15 residues. Germline lookup yields CDR1 SEHNR and CDR2 FQNEAQ (reference sequence). V lost 4 bases, J lost 7 bases, and 8 bases stayed unmatched. The CDR3 DNA follows: TGTGCCAGCAGCTCAAAGCGGGAGCTTGGCGGGGAGCTGTTTTTT. It is translated as CASSSKRELGGELFF.

The chain recombines TRBV5-1 with TRBJ2-7; the D is unclear. From germline, CDR1 is SGHRS and CDR2 YFSETQ. With 0 bases removed from V and 0 bases from J, the gap between germline ends came to 4 bases. The CDR3 is made up of 13 amino acids. The CDR3 nucleotides read TGCGCCAGCAGCTTGGTAGGCTCCTACGAGCAGTACGTC. Its translation is CASSLVGSYEQYV.